The clone carrying this TCR beta chain turned up a few times. Its antigen is currently unknown. Germline CDR1 and CDR2: WNHNN and SYGVQD (reference sequence). The V gene lost 4 bases and the J gene lost 5 bases, with 8 bases spanning the gap. The length of the CDR3 is 13 residues. These data come from a study of early T cells in non-severe SARS-CoV-2 infection. TCRdb called the 5' RACE reads again in MiXCR, with one record for every CDR3 protein. This table holds approximately 66,000 distinct CDR3 sequences, less than 15% found once. Findings of the study overall: Matching results from VDJdb favored anti-spike CD8 responses, leaving private and CD4 specificities undetected.

This TCR was sampled from an adult who was a healthcare worker with PCR-confirmed SARS-CoV-2 infection or an uninfected control (not recorded which). The chain couples TRBV10-1 to TRBJ2-2, with D possibly matching TRBD1 (6 bases). Sequencing was performed on whole blood. The CDR3 bases are TGCGCCAGCAGTGGTCAGGGGACCGGGGAGCTGTTTTTT. This encodes CASSGQGTGELFF.